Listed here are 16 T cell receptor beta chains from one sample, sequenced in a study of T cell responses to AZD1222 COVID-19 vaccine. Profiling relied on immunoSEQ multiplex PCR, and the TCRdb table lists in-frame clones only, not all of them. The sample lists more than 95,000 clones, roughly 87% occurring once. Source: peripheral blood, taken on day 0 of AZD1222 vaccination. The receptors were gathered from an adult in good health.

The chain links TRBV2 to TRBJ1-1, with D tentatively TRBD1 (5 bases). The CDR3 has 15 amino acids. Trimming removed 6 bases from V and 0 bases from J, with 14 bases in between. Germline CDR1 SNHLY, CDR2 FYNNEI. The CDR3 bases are TGTGCCAGCAGAGGGACGGTAGAAATGAACACTGAAGCTTTCTTT. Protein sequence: CASRGTVEMNTEAFF.

The CDR3 nucleotides read TGCGCCAGCAGCCCGACAGGGAGGGACTACGAGCAGTACTTC. It encodes CASSPTGRDYEQYF. The gene calls are TRBV5-1 and TRBJ2-7, with D perhaps given as TRBD1 or TRBD2 (7 bases each). Per the germline V gene, CDR1 is SGHRS and CDR2 is YFSETQ. This CDR3 is built from 14 residues. Trimming shortened V by 4 bases and J by 3 bases, and 14 bases separated the two germline ends.

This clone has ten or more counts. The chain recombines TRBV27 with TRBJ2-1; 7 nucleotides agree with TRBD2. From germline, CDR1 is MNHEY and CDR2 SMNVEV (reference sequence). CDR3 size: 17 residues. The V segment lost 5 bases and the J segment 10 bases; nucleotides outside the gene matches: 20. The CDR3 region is CASSQRSAGDRRGEQFF. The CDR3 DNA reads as TGTGCCAGCAGTCAAAGGTCCGCGGGGGACCGCCGGGGGGAGCAGTTCTTC.

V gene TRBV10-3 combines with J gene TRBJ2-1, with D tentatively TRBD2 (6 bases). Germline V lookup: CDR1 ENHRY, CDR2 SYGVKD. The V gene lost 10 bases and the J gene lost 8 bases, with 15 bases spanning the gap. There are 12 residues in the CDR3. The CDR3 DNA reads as TGTGCCAGCGGGGAGGAGAACCATGAGCAGTTCTTC. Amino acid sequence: CASGEENHEQFF.

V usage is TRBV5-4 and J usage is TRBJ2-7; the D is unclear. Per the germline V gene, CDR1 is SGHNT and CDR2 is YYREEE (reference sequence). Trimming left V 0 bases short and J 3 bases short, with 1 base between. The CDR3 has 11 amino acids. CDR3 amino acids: CASSLVYEQYF. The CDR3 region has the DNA TGTGCCAGCAGCTTGGTCTACGAGCAGTACTTC.

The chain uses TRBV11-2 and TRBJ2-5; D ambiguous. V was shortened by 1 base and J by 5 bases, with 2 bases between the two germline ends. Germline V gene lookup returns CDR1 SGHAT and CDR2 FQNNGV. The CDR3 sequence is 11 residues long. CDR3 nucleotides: TGTGCCAGCAGCTTAGCGGAGACCCAGTACTTC. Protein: CASSLAETQYF.

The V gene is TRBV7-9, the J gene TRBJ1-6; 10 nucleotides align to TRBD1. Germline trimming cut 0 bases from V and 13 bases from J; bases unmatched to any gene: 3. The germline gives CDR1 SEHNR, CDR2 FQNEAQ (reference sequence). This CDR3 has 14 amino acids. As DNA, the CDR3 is TGTGCCAGCAGCTTAGCGGGACAGGGGAATCCCCTCCACTTT. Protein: CASSLAGQGNPLHF.

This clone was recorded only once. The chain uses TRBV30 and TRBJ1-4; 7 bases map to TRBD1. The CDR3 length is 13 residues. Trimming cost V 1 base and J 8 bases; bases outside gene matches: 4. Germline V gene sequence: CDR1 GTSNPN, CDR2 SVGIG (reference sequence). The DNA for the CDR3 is TGTGCCTGGAGTGAGGGGGCGCGGGAAAAACTGTTTTTT. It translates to CAWSEGAREKLFF.

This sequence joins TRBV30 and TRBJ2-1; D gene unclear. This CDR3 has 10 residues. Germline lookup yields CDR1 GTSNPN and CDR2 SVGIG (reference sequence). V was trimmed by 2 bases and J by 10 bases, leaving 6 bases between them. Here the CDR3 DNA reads TGTGCCTGGAGTCTCGAGGAGCAGTTCTTC. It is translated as CAWSLEEQFF.

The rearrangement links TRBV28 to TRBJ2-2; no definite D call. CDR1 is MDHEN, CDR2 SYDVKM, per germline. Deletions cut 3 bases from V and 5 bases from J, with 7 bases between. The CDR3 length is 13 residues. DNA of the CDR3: TGTGCCAGCAGTTTTCGACTTACCGGGGAGCTGTTTTTT. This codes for CASSFRLTGELFF.

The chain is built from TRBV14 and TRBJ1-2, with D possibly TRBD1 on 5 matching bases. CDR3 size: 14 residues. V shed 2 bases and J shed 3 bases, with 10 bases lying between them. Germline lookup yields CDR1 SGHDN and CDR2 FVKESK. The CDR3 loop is CASSQRGTHYGYTF. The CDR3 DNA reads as TGTGCCAGCAGCCAAAGAGGGACCCACTATGGCTACACCTTC.

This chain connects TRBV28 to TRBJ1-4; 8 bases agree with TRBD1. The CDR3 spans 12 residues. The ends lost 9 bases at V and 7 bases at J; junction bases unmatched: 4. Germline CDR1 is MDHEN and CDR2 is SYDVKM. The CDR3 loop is CASEGQGEKLFF. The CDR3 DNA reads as TGTGCCAGTGAAGGACAGGGTGAAAAACTGTTTTTT.

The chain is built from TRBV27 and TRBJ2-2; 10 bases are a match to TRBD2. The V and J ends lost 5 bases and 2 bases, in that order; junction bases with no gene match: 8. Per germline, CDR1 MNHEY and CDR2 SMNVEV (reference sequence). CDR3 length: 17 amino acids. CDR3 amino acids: CASSPLGLAVNTGELFF. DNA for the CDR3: TGTGCCAGCAGTCCTCTCGGACTAGCGGTCAACACCGGGGAGCTGTTTTTT.

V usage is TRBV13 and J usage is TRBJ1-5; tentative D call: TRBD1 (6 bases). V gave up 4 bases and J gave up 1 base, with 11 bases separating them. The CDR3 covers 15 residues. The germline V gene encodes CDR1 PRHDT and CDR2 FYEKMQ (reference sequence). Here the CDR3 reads CASSSATGSNQPQHF. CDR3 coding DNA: TGTGCCAGCAGCTCTGCTACAGGGAGCAATCAGCCCCAGCATTTT.

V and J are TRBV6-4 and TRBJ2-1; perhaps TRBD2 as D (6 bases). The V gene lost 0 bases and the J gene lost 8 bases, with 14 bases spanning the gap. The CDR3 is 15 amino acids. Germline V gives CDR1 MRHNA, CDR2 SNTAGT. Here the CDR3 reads CASSDSVGGTHEQFF. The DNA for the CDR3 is TGTGCCAGCAGTGACTCGGTGGGAGGTACGCATGAGCAGTTCTTC.

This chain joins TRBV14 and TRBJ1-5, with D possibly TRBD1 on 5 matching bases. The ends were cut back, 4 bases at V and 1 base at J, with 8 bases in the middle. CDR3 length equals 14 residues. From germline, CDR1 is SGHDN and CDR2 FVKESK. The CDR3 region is CASSPGGSNQPQHF. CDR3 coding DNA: TGTGCCAGCAGCCCTGGGGGGAGCAATCAGCCCCAGCATTTT.